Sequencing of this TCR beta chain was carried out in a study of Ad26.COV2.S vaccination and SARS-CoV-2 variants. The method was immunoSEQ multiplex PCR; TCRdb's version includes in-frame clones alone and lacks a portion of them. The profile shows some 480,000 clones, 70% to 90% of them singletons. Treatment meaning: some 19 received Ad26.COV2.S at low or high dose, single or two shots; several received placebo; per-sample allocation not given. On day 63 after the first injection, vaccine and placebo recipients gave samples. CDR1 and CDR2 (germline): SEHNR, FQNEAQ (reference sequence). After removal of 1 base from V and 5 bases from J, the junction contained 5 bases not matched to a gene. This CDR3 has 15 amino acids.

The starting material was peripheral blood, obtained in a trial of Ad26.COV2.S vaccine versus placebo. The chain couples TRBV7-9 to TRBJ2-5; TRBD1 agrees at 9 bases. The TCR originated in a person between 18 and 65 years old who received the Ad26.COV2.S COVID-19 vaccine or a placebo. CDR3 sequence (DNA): TGTGCCAGCAGCTTAGTGGTGGGGACAGGGGAGACCCAGTACTTC. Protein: CASSLVVGTGETQYF.